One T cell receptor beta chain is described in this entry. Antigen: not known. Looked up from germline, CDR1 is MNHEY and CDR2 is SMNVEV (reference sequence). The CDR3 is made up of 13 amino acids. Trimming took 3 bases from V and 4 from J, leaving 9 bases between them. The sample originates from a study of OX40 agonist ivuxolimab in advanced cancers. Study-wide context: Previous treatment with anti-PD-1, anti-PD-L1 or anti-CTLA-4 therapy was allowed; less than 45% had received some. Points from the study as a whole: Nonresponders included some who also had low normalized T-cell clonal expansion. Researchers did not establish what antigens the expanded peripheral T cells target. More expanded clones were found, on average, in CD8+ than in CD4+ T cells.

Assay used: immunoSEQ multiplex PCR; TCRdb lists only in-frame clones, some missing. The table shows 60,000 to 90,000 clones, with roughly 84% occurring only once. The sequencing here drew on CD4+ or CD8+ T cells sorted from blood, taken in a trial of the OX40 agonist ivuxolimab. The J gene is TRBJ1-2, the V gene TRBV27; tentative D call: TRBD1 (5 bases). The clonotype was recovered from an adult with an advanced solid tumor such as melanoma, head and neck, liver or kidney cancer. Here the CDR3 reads CASSFDRAYGYTF. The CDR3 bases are TGTGCCAGCAGTTTCGACAGAGCCTATGGCTACACCTTC.